The 23 T cell receptor beta chains below all came from one sample that was sequenced in a study of blood T cell repertoires in COVID-19. The method was immunoSEQ multiplex PCR; TCRdb's version includes in-frame clones alone and lacks a portion of them. Of roughly 92,000 clones listed, around 86% are singletons. The sequencing input was peripheral blood. These receptors were collected from a woman older than 75 with acute or convalescent COVID-19.

This rearrangement joins TRBV10-3 to TRBJ1-1; D perhaps matches TRBD1 (5 bases). The germline gives CDR1 ENHRY, CDR2 SYGVKD. The CDR3 consists of 13 residues. The V and J ends lost 6 bases and 3 bases respectively, with 11 bases between them. The CDR3 loop reads CAISDRGDTEAFF. The CDR3 DNA follows: TGTGCCATCAGCGACCGGGGGGACACTGAAGCTTTCTTT.

This clone appeared a few times. The chain recombines TRBV7-2 with TRBJ1-4; 9 bases line up with TRBD1. The CDR3 totals 16 residues. V shed 3 bases, J shed 7 bases, and the junction held 9 bases outside the gene matches. The germline V gene encodes CDR1 SGHTA and CDR2 FQGNSA. CDR3 coding DNA: TGTGCCAGCAGCTTCTCGACAGGGGGTGGGGGTGAAAAACTGTTTTTT. Translated, it gives CASSFSTGGGGEKLFF.

V and J are TRBV2 and TRBJ1-5, with 9 bases that match TRBD1. V trimming: 8 bases; J trimming: 0 bases; junction bases outside the gene matches: 5. CDR3 length equals 15 residues. Germline V gene data show CDR1 as SNHLY and CDR2 as FYNNEI. CDR3 DNA sequence: TGTGCCAGCGGAGGGACAGGGAATAGCAATCAGCCCCAGCATTTT. Translation: CASGGTGNSNQPQHF.

The rearrangement uses TRBV19 and TRBJ1-5; TRBD1 is a possible D gene (5 bases). Germline V gene data show CDR1 as LNHDA and CDR2 as SQIVND (reference sequence). Deletions cut 8 bases from V and 2 bases from J, with 16 bases between. The CDR3 covers 15 residues. The CDR3: CASGQGAQGNQPQHF. CDR3 coding DNA: TGTGCCAGTGGGCAAGGGGCTCAGGGCAATCAGCCCCAGCATTTT.

The V and J genes are TRBV5-1 and TRBJ1-1; 7 bases align to TRBD1. Germline V gene data show CDR1 as SGHRS and CDR2 as YFSETQ. This CDR3 is built from 13 residues. The V segment lost 3 bases and the J segment 4 bases; nucleotides outside the gene matches: 3. Written as DNA, the CDR3 is TGCGCCAGCAGCTCAAGGACAGGCACTGAAGCTTTCTTT. It codes for CASSSRTGTEAFF.

This clone was counted once. This sample includes further DNA sequences coding for the same CDR3. This chain links TRBV7-2 with TRBJ1-1; D is undetermined. Germline-derived CDR1 and CDR2 are SGHTA and FQGNSA. The CDR3 has 14 residues. V lost 2 bases and J lost 1, with 8 bases in between. CDR3 sequence (DNA): TGTGCCAGCAGCTTATTTGAGGGGAACACTGAAGCTTTCTTT. The encoded protein is CASSLFEGNTEAFF.

The chain is built from TRBV11-3 and TRBJ2-1; the match to TRBD2 covers 10 bases. The CDR3 totals 17 residues. The V gene end was trimmed by 1 base and the J gene end by 8 bases; junction bases not matched to a gene: 11. The germline V gene has CDR1 SGHNT and CDR2 YENEEA. CDR3 in DNA: TGTGCCAGCAGCTTAGGGCCCGCTAGCGGGAGTCTCGATGAGCAGTTCTTC. Protein sequence: CASSLGPASGSLDEQFF.

The CDR3 coding sequence is TGTGCCTGGAAATTTTCCAGGACAGGGAACAGCGCAGATACGCAGTATTTT. It is translated as CAWKFSRTGNSADTQYF. The genes are TRBV30 and TRBJ2-3, with TRBD1 matching over 8 bases. Germline V gene data show CDR1 as GTSNPN and CDR2 as SVGIG (reference sequence). The CDR3 runs to 17 residues. The V segment lost 4 bases and the J segment 4 bases; nucleotides outside the gene matches: 16.

The rearrangement uses TRBV18 and TRBJ2-4; D remains ambiguous. The CDR3 loop spans 12 amino acids. The germline CDR1 and CDR2 sequences are KGHSH and LQKENI. Deletions cut 6 bases from V and 4 bases from J, with 7 bases between. The CDR3 region has the DNA TGTGCCAGCTCTCAAATGAAAAACATTCAGTACTTC. Its protein product is CASSQMKNIQYF.

The chain employs TRBV2 and TRBJ1-2, with 7 bases that match TRBD1. The ends lost 4 bases at V and 4 bases at J; junction bases unmatched: 9. The CDR3 runs to 15 residues. Germline V gene data show CDR1 as SNHLY and CDR2 as FYNNEI. The CDR3 DNA is TGTGCCAGCAGTGGTCAGGCAGGGGGTACCTATGGCTACACCTTC. Translated: CASSGQAGGTYGYTF.

The J gene is TRBJ2-1, the V gene TRBV7-3, with a weak D call TRBD1 (6 bases). CDR3 length: 14 amino acids. V was clipped by 4 bases and J by 3 bases, with 10 bases between them. Germline assignment: CDR1 SGHTA and CDR2 FQGTGA. CDR3 amino acids: CASSSGTLYNEQFF. The CDR3 region has the DNA TGTGCCAGCAGCTCCGGGACACTCTACAATGAGCAGTTCTTC.

This chain connects TRBV28 to TRBJ2-7, with D possibly matching TRBD2 (7 bases). Germline V gene sequence: CDR1 MDHEN, CDR2 SYDVKM. CDR3 length: 15 residues. V lost 5 bases and J 0 bases, leaving 14 bases between the germline ends. CDR3: CASSPVGGRSYEQYF. Here the CDR3 DNA reads TGTGCCAGCAGTCCGGTGGGGGGGCGCTCCTACGAGCAGTACTTC.

This clone was detected only a few times. Here the CDR3 DNA reads TGTGCCAGCAGTTCAATTCCGGACAGGGTCGTAGAAGCTTTCTTT. Its translation: CASSSIPDRVVEAFF. This chain joins TRBV5-5 and TRBJ1-1; 8 positions agree with TRBD1. Per germline, CDR1 SGHKS and CDR2 YYEKEE (reference sequence). The CDR3 loop spans 15 amino acids. V lost 5 bases and J lost 8; bases outside the gene matches: 14.

This chain joins TRBV2 and TRBJ2-6; 7 bases map to TRBD1. This CDR3 has 17 residues. Trimming at V came to 6 bases and at J to 0 bases, leaving 8 bases not matched to a gene. Germline V gene data show CDR1 as SNHLY and CDR2 as FYNNEI. CDR3 sequence reads: CASRPGTAASGANVLTF. CDR3 sequence (DNA): TGTGCCAGCAGGCCCGGGACAGCAGCCTCTGGGGCCAACGTCCTGACTTTC.

This chain connects TRBV5-1 to TRBJ1-2; D possibly corresponds to TRBD1 (5 bases). This CDR3 spans 17 amino acids. V was shortened by 3 bases and J by 7 bases, with 25 bases between the two germline ends. Germline CDR1 is SGHRS and CDR2 is YFSETQ. CDR3 region: CASSYSIGERGSFGYTF. CDR3 coding DNA: TGCGCCAGCAGCTACTCTATAGGGGAGCGGGGTTCTTTTGGCTACACCTTC.

The chain carries TRBV30 and TRBJ2-7, with TRBD1 matching 11 bases. The V segment lost 0 bases and the J segment 1 base; nucleotides outside the gene matches: 8. The germline V gene encodes CDR1 GTSNPN and CDR2 SVGIG (reference sequence). The CDR3 totals 17 residues. In nucleotides, the CDR3 is TGTGCCTGGAGTGTAAGGCTAGGGACAGGGGGGTCCTACGAGCAGTACTTC. It translates to CAWSVRLGTGGSYEQYF.

The V call is TRBV5-1, the J call TRBJ2-5; D is uncertain. This CDR3 region has 15 residues. The germline V gene has CDR1 SGHRS and CDR2 YFSETQ. The ends were cut back, 3 bases at V and 5 bases at J, with 17 bases in the middle. The CDR3 DNA is TGCGCCAGCAGCTCCATTCCCGGGTTGGGTGAGACCCAGTACTTC. This codes for CASSSIPGLGETQYF.

This clone was seen a handful of times. The chain uses TRBV25-1 and TRBJ1-6, with 7 bases lining up with TRBD1. V was clipped by 6 bases and J by 9 bases; unmatched bases: 5. This CDR3 region has 13 residues. Per germline, CDR1 MGHDK and CDR2 SYGVNS. CDR3 sequence (DNA): TGTGCCAGCAGCGGGGACAGACTTTCACCCCTCCACTTT. It is translated as CASSGDRLSPLHF.

V and J are TRBV30 and TRBJ2-3; D remains unclear. Between the trimmed V and J ends, which lost 4 bases and 1 base, there was a span of 9 bases. Germline V CDR1 and CDR2: GTSNPN, SVGIG (reference sequence). CDR3 length equals 13 residues. Here the CDR3 DNA reads TGTGCCTGGATGATGAGAGGCACAGATACGCAGTATTTT. It codes for CAWMMRGTDTQYF.

The chain employs TRBV21-1 and TRBJ1-1. TRBV21-1 is labeled a pseudogene. The CDR3 has 16 residues. The chain's CDR3 is CASSHTSRGYDTEAFF. In DNA form, the CDR3 reads TGTGCCAGCAGCCACACTTCACGGGGGTATGACACTGAAGCTTTCTTT.

This clone showed up just a few times. The rearrangement uses TRBV6-1 and TRBJ1-2; no clear D gene. The ends were cut back, 0 bases at V and 7 bases at J, with 9 bases in the middle. This CDR3 spans 13 amino acids. The germline gives CDR1 MNHNS, CDR2 SASEGT. This CDR3 is CASSEAYSSGYTF. In nucleotides, the CDR3 is TGTGCCAGCAGTGAAGCTTACAGTTCTGGCTACACCTTC.

CDR3 bases: TGTGCCAGCAGCCCGGGGGGCGATGGCTACACCTTC. Its translation is CASSPGGDGYTF. The chain is built from TRBV13 and TRBJ1-2, with a possible D match to TRBD1 (6 bases). The CDR3 runs 12 residues. Germline CDR1 reads PRHDT; CDR2 reads FYEKMQ (reference sequence). Trimming stripped 5 bases from V and 6 bases from J, with 10 bases between. Variable domain in full (rest from reference TRBV13 and TRBJ1-2): AAGVIQSPRHLIKEKRETATLKCYPIPRHDTVYWYQQGPGQDPQFLISFYEKMQSDKGSIPDRFSAQQFSDYHSELNMSSLELGDSALYFCASSPGGDGYTFGSGTRLTVV.

The gene calls are TRBV2 and TRBJ2-7; D possibly corresponds to TRBD2 (5 bases). V was cut by 6 bases and J by 4 bases, with 13 bases left in between. The CDR3 sequence is 13 residues long. CDR1 is SNHLY, CDR2 FYNNEI, per germline. CDR3 DNA sequence: TGTGCCAGCAGGGCGGGCGAGATGTACGAGCAGTACTTC. Amino acid sequence: CASRAGEMYEQYF.